A selection of T cell receptor beta chains follows, all from one sample in a study of blood T cell repertoires in COVID-19. Repertoires were generated with immunoSEQ multiplex PCR, while TCRdb's copy carries only in-frame clones and drops some. The sample lists around 260,000 clones; just over 85% were seen once. Sequencing was carried out using peripheral blood. The receptors come from a woman under 40 with active or convalescent COVID-19. Both conserved end residues are part of each CDR3. D genes are given only for firm matches. Rows give clone size only sometimes, using once, few, many, or a class for an expanded clone.

J,size,V,D,DNA,CDR3
TRBJ2-3,NA,TRBV21-1,NA,TGTGCCAGCAGCACCCCCCAGGGGAGGGAAAGGGCAGATACGCAGTATTTT,CASSTPQGRERADTQYF
TRBJ1-3,NA,TRBV5-1,NA,TGCGCCAGCAGCCTAGACGGCTCTGGAAACACCATATATTTT,CASSLDGSGNTIYF
TRBJ1-3,NA,TRBV5-5,NA,TGTGCCAGCAGCTTGAACACTGGAAACACCATATATTTT,CASSLNTGNTIYF
TRBJ1-1,NA,TRBV5-3,TRBD1,TGTGCCAGAAGCGGAGGACAGGCTTTGAACACTGAAGCTTTCTTT,CARSGGQALNTEAFF
TRBJ2-3,NA,TRBV6-5,NA,TGTGCCAGCACCATACAGGGAAGGGGCACAGATACGCAGTATTTT,CASTIQGRGTDTQYF
TRBJ1-5,NA,TRBV6-2/TRBV6-3,NA,TGTGCCAGCAGTCTCATGACAATTTCCAGTCTACAGAGCAATCAGCCCCAGCATTTT,CASSLMTISSLQSNQPQHF
TRBJ2-1,once,TRBV9,TRBD1,TGTGCCAGCAGCGTAACAGGGGGCAACAATGAGCAGTTCTTC,CASSVTGGNNEQFF
TRBJ2-5,NA,TRBV24-1,NA,TGTGCCACCAGTGAACGACGGGGGGCCCAAGAGACCCAGTACTTC,CATSERRGAQETQYF
TRBJ2-7,NA,TRBV7-2,NA,TGTGCCAGCAGCTTAGACAACTACGAGCAGTACTTC,CASSLDNYEQYF
TRBJ2-3,NA,TRBV5-4,NA,TGTGCCAGCAGCACTGCTTCCCCTGGGGGGAATACGCAGTATTTT,CASSTASPGGNTQYF
TRBJ1-5,NA,TRBV10-3,TRBD1,TGTGCCATCAGTGAGGCGGACAGGGGATACCAGCCCCAGCATTTT,CAISEADRGYQPQHF
TRBJ1-1,few,TRBV6-2/TRBV6-3,NA,TGTGCCAGCAGTTCTACTCCCCATTTGAACACTGAAGCTTTCTTT,CASSSTPHLNTEAFF
TRBJ1-1,NA,TRBV28,NA,TGTGCCAGCAGTCCGGGTCTTATACAAGCTTTCTTT,CASSPGLIQAFF
TRBJ1-2,NA,TRBV15,NA,TGTGCCACCAGCAGAGAAGGTCAGGGTGCCTATGGCTACACCTTC,CATSREGQGAYGYTF
TRBJ2-7,NA,TRBV6-2/TRBV6-3,NA,TGTGCCAGCAGCCCTATCTCGGGTAAAAGGATCTACGAGCAGTACTTC,CASSPISGKRIYEQYF
TRBJ1-3,NA,TRBV6-5,NA,TGTGCCAGCACTAAGGGGCCTGGAAACACCATATATTTT,CASTKGPGNTIYF
TRBJ2-5,NA,TRBV5-1,NA,TGCGCCAGCAGCTTGGTTACGATCGCGGCCCCAATCCAAGAGACCCAGTACTTC,CASSLVTIAAPIQETQYF
TRBJ2-5,NA,TRBV5-1,NA,TGCGCCAGCAGCTTGGGGGGACTGCCGCAAGAGACCCAGTACTTC,CASSLGGLPQETQYF
TRBJ1-1,NA,TRBV5-4,TRBD1,TGTGCCAGCAGCTTGGCGAAGGGGGCGAATACTGAAGCTTTCTTT,CASSLAKGANTEAFF
TRBJ2-5,NA,TRBV5-4,TRBD1,TGTGCCAGCAGCTCGCGGACAGGGTCCCAAGAGACCCAGTACTTC,CASSSRTGSQETQYF
TRBJ2-4,NA,TRBV6-2/TRBV6-3,NA,TGTGCCAGCAGTTACGGAGTAGCCAAAAACATTCAGTACTTC,CASSYGVAKNIQYF
TRBJ1-1,NA,TRBV6-4,TRBD1,TGTGCCACACAGGGGCCCAACACTGAAGCTTTCTTT,CATQGPNTEAFF
TRBJ2-7,NA,TRBV6-1,TRBD1,TGTGCCAGCAGTGAAAGGGACAGGAACCCCTACGAGCAGTACTTC,CASSERDRNPYEQYF
TRBJ2-2,few,TRBV5-8,TRBD2,TGTGCCAGCAGCTTCCTAGCGGGGGTTACCGGGGAGCTGTTTTTT,CASSFLAGVTGELFF
TRBJ1-2,once,TRBV5-1,NA,TGCGCCAGCAGCTTGGTATCTAACTATGGCTACACCTTC,CASSLVSNYGYTF
TRBJ2-3,NA,TRBV12-3/TRBV12-4,NA,TGTGCCAGCAGCCTTCGAGGATGGGATACGCAGTATTTT,CASSLRGWDTQYF
TRBJ2-5,NA,TRBV3-1/TRBV3-2,TRBD2,TGTGCCAGCAGCCTTACTAGCGGGAGAGAGACCCAGTACTTC,CASSLTSGRETQYF
TRBJ2-1,NA,TRBV2,TRBD2,TGTGCCAGCAGTGGGACTAGCGGGGCCCCCCGATTCGAGAGCTCCTACAATGAGCAGTTCTTC,CASSGTSGAPRFESSYNEQFF
TRBJ1-2,NA,TRBV12-3/TRBV12-4,NA,TGTGCCAGCTGTAAAGCGGGATACTATGGCTACACCTTC,CASCKAGYYGYTF
TRBJ1-1,NA,TRBV6-2/TRBV6-3,NA,TGTGCCAGCAGCGAGAGACAGAGGAACACTGAAGCTTTCTTT,CASSERQRNTEAFF
TRBJ2-7,NA,TRBV27,NA,TGTGCCAGCGGCTTAAACTACGAGCAGTACTTC,CASGLNYEQYF
TRBJ2-1,NA,TRBV4-1,TRBD2,TGCGCCAGCAGCCAAGAGACTAGCGAGGGGCCCCATGAGCAGTTCTTC,CASSQETSEGPHEQFF
TRBJ1-1,NA,TRBV7-2,NA,TGTGCCAGCAGCTTACGGCAGGGAACTGAAGCTTTCTTT,CASSLRQGTEAFF
TRBJ1-5,NA,TRBV9,NA,TGTGCCAGCAGCCGCTGGCAGGACACCAATCAGCCCCAGCATTTT,CASSRWQDTNQPQHF
TRBJ2-1,once,TRBV9,TRBD2,TGTGCCAGCAGCGTAGCCCCTAGGACTAGCGGGGGGGCGAATGAGCAGTTCTTC,CASSVAPRTSGGANEQFF
TRBJ2-3,NA,TRBV5-1,TRBD2,TGCGCCAGCAGCTTCGCTAGCGGGGGACCCACAGATACGCAGTATTTT,CASSFASGGPTDTQYF
TRBJ2-7,NA,TRBV30,TRBD1,TGTGCCTGGAGCGATACGGACAGGGGCTACGAGCAGTACTTC,CAWSDTDRGYEQYF
TRBJ1-4,NA,TRBV29-1,NA,TGCAGCGTCCGAGAGAGGGCTAATGAAAAACTGTTTTTT,CSVRERANEKLFF
TRBJ1-4,NA,TRBV2,TRBD1,TGTGCCAGCAGTACTGACAGGGCTGAAAAACTGTTTTTT,CASSTDRAEKLFF
TRBJ1-6,NA,TRBV11-3,TRBD1,TGTGCCAGCAGCTTTAAGAGGGACAGGGAAAGGTCACCCCTCCACTTT,CASSFKRDRERSPLHF
TRBJ2-7,once,TRBV12-3/TRBV12-4,NA,TGTGCCAGCGGTAGTACAGGGTCCCACGAGCAGTACTTC,CASGSTGSHEQYF
TRBJ2-3,NA,TRBV4-3,NA,TGCGCCAGCAGCCAAGATGGGGTTAGGGGGGGCCTTACAGATACGCAGTATTTT,CASSQDGVRGGLTDTQYF
TRBJ1-3,once,TRBV7-9,NA,TGTGCCAGCAGCTTAGCAGGGGATCTAAACACCATATATTTT,CASSLAGDLNTIYF
TRBJ2-2,once,TRBV7-9,NA,TGTGCCAGCAGCACTATACTTATGGCGGACACCGGGGAGCTGTTTTTT,CASSTILMADTGELFF
TRBJ1-1,NA,TRBV5-1,NA,TGCGCCAGCAGCTTGGATGCGGTGAACACTGAAGCTTTCTTT,CASSLDAVNTEAFF
TRBJ2-3,NA,TRBV5-1,TRBD2,TGCGCCAGCAGCCCTAGGCTGCGGGGGGAAACGTCTATTGTACCTTCAGATACGCAGTATTTT,CASSPRLRGETSIVPSDTQYF
TRBJ1-4,NA,TRBV7-2,TRBD1,TGTGCCAGCAGCTTACAAAGGGGGCAGGGAACTAATGAAAAACTGTTTTTT,CASSLQRGQGTNEKLFF
TRBJ2-2,NA,TRBV19,NA,TGTGCCAGTAGTAACCCCCCCCCGGCGGGCCAAAACACCGGGGAGCTGTTTTTT,CASSNPPPAGQNTGELFF